The source of this T cell receptor (beta chain) is a study of blood T cell repertoires in COVID-19. Study-level background: The United States, Italy and Spain provided the acute and convalescent COVID-19 samples.

In the original processing: Estimated nucleated cell counts came from reference gene primer amplification. Here immunoSEQ multiplex PCR was the method, and the copy in TCRdb shows in-frame clones only, minus some. For V, J and clone size, that table is used; D and trimming come from the DNA. The sample lists roughly 140,000 clones; under 90% were seen once. Looked up from germline, CDR1 is LNHDA and CDR2 is SQIVND (reference sequence). CDR3 length: 17 amino acids. With 3 bases removed from V and 0 bases from J, the gap between germline ends came to 12 bases. This receptor was taken from a woman older than 75 in a cohort sampled during active or convalescent COVID-19. The sequenced sample was peripheral blood. The chain joins TRBV19 to TRBJ2-6; TRBD1 might be the D (5 bases). The chain's CDR3 is CASSIRELGSGANVLTF. The CDR3 nucleotides read TGTGCCAGTAGTATCAGGGAATTGGGCTCTGGGGCCAACGTCCTGACTTTC.